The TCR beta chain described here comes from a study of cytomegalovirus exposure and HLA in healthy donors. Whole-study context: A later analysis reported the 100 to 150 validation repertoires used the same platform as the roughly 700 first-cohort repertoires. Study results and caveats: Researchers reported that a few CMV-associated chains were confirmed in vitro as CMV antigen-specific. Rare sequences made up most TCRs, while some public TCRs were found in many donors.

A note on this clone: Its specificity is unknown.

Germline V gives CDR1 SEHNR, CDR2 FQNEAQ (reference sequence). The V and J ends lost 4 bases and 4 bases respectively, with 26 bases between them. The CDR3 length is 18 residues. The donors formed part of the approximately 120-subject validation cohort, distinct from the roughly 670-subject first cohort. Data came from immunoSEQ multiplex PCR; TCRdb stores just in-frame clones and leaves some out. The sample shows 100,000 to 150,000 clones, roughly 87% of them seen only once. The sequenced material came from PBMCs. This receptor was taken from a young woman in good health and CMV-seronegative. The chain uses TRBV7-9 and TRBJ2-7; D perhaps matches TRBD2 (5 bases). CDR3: CASSSSPYIGGTGYEQYF. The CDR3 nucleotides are TGTGCCAGCAGCTCGAGCCCCTACATAGGTGGCACGGGATACGAGCAGTACTTC.